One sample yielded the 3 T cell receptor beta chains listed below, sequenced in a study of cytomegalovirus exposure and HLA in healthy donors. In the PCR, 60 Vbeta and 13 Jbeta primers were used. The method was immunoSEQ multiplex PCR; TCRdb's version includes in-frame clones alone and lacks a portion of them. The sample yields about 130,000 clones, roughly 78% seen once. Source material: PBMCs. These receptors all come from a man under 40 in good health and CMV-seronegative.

The CDR3, as DNA: TGTGCCAGCAGCGCGGGACTAGCGGGGGCAAACATTCAGTACTTC. Its translation is CASSAGLAGANIQYF. This chain connects TRBV11-2 to TRBJ2-4; 14 bases align to TRBD2. The V gene's germline CDR1 is SGHAT and CDR2 FQNNGV. Germline trimming cut 5 bases from V and 6 bases from J; bases unmatched to any gene: 3. The CDR3 is 15 residues long.

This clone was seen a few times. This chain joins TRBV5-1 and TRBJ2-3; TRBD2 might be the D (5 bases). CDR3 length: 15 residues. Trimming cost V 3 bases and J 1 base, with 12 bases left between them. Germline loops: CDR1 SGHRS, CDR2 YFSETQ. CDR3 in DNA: TGCGCCAGCAGCTCCCGGGCGGAGGGCACAGATACGCAGTATTTT. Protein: CASSSRAEGTDTQYF.

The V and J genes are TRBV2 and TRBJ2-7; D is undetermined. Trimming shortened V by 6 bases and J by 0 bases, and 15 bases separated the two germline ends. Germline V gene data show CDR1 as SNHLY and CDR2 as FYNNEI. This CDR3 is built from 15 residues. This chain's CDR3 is CASSPPGPTSYEQYF. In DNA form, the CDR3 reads TGTGCCAGCAGCCCCCCGGGTCCGACCTCCTACGAGCAGTACTTC. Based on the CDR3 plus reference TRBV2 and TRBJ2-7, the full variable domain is EPEVTQTPSHQVTQMGQEVILRCVPISNHLYFYWYRQILGQKVEFLVSFYNNEISEKSEIFDDQFSVERPDGSNFTLKIRSTKLEDSAMYFCASSPPGPTSYEQYFGPGTRLTVT.